This TCR beta chain stems from a study of T cell repertoires in cytomegalovirus infection. In germline, CDR1 is MNHEY, CDR2 SVGAGI. The CDR3 totals 15 residues. With 4 bases clipped from V and 6 bases from J, the junction kept 7 bases outside the gene matches. Each CDR3 protein gets one entry after TCRdb re-called the reads with MiXCR. This repertoire shows 560,000 or so distinct CDR3 sequences, about 15% found once; its top ten account for more than 20%. The specimen sequenced was CD8+ T cells from PBMCs. This rearrangement joins TRBV6-5 to TRBJ2-1; 9 bases align to TRBD1. The sequence was obtained from a human donor in good health (CMV status not recorded). Some clones in this sample may be carry-over from other donors' samples. For the CDR3, the DNA is TGTGCCAGCAGTTCAGGACAGGGGTCTTCCAATGAGCAGTTCTTC. As protein: CASSSGQGSSNEQFF.